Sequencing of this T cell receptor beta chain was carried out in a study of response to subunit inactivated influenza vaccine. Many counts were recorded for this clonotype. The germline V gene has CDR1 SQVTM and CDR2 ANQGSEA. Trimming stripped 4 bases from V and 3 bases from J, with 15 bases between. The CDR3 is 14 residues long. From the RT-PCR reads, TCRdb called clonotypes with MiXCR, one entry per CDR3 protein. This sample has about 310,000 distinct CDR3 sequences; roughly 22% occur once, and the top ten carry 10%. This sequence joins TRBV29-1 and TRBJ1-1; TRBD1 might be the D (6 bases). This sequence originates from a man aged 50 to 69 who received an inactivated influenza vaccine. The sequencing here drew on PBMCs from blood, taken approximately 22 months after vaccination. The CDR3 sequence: CSVVPGAFDTEAFF. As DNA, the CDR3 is TGCAGCGTTGTACCGGGGGCATTTGACACTGAAGCTTTCTTT.